A selection of T cell receptor beta chains follows, all from one sample in a study of PD-1 blockade in classical Hodgkin lymphoma. Here immunoSEQ multiplex PCR was the method, and the copy in TCRdb shows in-frame clones only, minus some. The table has some 20,000 clones, approximately 84% seen once. The specimen was peripheral blood mononuclear cells (PBMCs), collected at baseline. The receptors originated from a human donor with classical Hodgkin lymphoma. The CDR3 runs from the conserved cysteine through the conserved F or W. A D gene is named only where the DNA matches it firmly. Clone size is given for some rows only: seen once, a few or many times, or a class if the clone is expanded.

>15|TRBV13|NA|NA|TRBJ1-4
TGTGCCAGCAGCGTAGGACGGACTCATAATGAAAAACTGTTTTTT
CASSVGRTHNEKLFF
>13|TRBV7-9|NA|few|TRBJ1-5
TGTGCCAGCGGGGGGAATAGCAATCAGCCCCAGCATTTT
CASGGNSNQPQHF
>15|TRBV7-3|NA|NA|TRBJ2-1
TGTGCCAGCAGCTTAGGCGGGGGCCAGAACAATGAGCAGTTCTTC
CASSLGGGQNNEQFF
>14|TRBV28|NA|NA|TRBJ1-6
TGTGCTAGCAAGTCATCCCCCTATAATTCACCCCTCCACTTT
CASKSSPYNSPLHF
>13|TRBV18|NA|NA|TRBJ2-5
TGTGCCAGCTCAAGGGCGGGCACTGGTCGGCTGTACTTC
CASSRAGTGRLYF
>14|TRBV28|NA|NA|TRBJ1-1
TGTGCCAGCAGTTTGGTGGGGAGCGGGGAAGAAGCTTTCTTT
CASSLVGSGEEAFF
>14|TRBV18|NA|NA|TRBJ2-2
TGTGCCAGCTCACCGCGACCCGAGGTCGGGGAGCTGTTTTTT
CASSPRPEVGELFF
>15|TRBV28|NA|NA|TRBJ2-2
TGTGCCAGCAGAAGAAGGATCGGGAACACCGGGGAGCTGTTTTTT
CASRRRIGNTGELFF
>15|TRBV2|TRBD1|NA|TRBJ1-1
TGTGCCAGCACGCCCGGGACAGGGAGGGGGACTGAAGCTTTCTTT
CASTPGTGRGTEAFF
>21|TRBV15|TRBD1|NA|TRBJ2-1
TGTGCCACCAGCAGCATTTTGTGGACAGGGGGCTCGTCCACCTCCTACAATGAGCAGTTCTTC
CATSSILWTGGSSTSYNEQFF
>15|TRBV27|NA|NA|TRBJ1-2
TGTGCCAGCAGTCGACTGGGGAACCTAATCTATGGCTACACCTTC
CASSRLGNLIYGYTF
>15|TRBV9|NA|NA|TRBJ2-1
TGTGCCAGCAGCCCGCTGGGAGGAGGTTACAATGAGCAGTTCTTC
CASSPLGGGYNEQFF
>14|TRBV6-1|NA|once|TRBJ2-1
TGTGCCAGCATCTGGCAGGCGGGCTACAATGAGCAGTTCTTC
CASIWQAGYNEQFF
>13|TRBV28|NA|NA|TRBJ1-2
TGTGCCAGCAGTTTAGAAAGGGGTCGGGGCTACACCTTC
CASSLERGRGYTF
>14|TRBV6-6|NA|once|TRBJ2-3
TGTGCCAGCAGCCCACCCACTAGCACAGATACGCAGTATTTT
CASSPPTSTDTQYF
>13|TRBV4-1|NA|NA|TRBJ1-3
TGCGCCAGCAGCCGCCCCGGCGGAAACACCATATATTTT
CASSRPGGNTIYF
>14|TRBV10-3|NA|NA|TRBJ2-5
TGTGCCATCAGCGACCCTGGGAGGAAAGAGACCCAGTACTTC
CAISDPGRKETQYF
>12|TRBV6-1|TRBD1|NA|TRBJ1-2
TGTGCCAGCAGTATATGGGACAGAGCAGACACCTTC
CASSIWDRADTF
>13|TRBV4-3|NA|NA|TRBJ2-5
TGCGCCAGCAGCCAAGGGCAGGTCCGGACCCAGTACTTC
CASSQGQVRTQYF
>16|TRBV29-1|TRBD2|NA|TRBJ2-1
TGCAGCGTTGACACCATGGGACTAGCGGGGTGGAATGAGCAGTTCTTC
CSVDTMGLAGWNEQFF
>12|TRBV10-3|TRBD1|NA|TRBJ1-2
TGTGCCTTCAGGGGGCGCTTCTATGGCTACACCTTC
CAFRGRFYGYTF
>13|TRBV6-1|NA|NA|TRBJ2-5
TGTGCCAGCAGGCCCCCAGGGATCGAGACCCAGTACTTC
CASRPPGIETQYF
>15|TRBV5-1|NA|NA|TRBJ2-1
TGCGCCAGCAGCTTGACAGGAATCTCCTACAATGAGCAGTTCTTC
CASSLTGISYNEQFF
>15|TRBV2|TRBD1|NA|TRBJ2-4
TGTGCCAGCAGAGCCCGACAGGGGACCAAAAACATTCAGTACTTC
CASRARQGTKNIQYF
>12|TRBV29-1|NA|NA|TRBJ2-2
TGCAGCGCCCCTAACTCCACCGGGGAGCTGTTTTTT
CSAPNSTGELFF
>13|TRBV7-3|NA|NA|TRBJ2-5
TGTGCCAGCTCATCGGGGCAGGCGGAGACCCAGTACTTC
CASSSGQAETQYF
>16|TRBV4-3|TRBD2|few|TRBJ2-3
TGCGCCAGCAGCCAAGGCAGTCTAGCGGGGGCAGATACGCAGTATTTT
CASSQGSLAGADTQYF
>18|TRBV5-1|TRBD2|once|TRBJ2-2
TGCGCCAGCAGATTGGGACTAGCGGGGGGAAGAAACACCGGGGAGCTGTTTTTT
CASRLGLAGGRNTGELFF
>13|TRBV5-4|NA|once|TRBJ1-2
TGTGCCAGCAGCTTGACCGGGGGTCATGGCTACACCTTC
CASSLTGGHGYTF
>15|TRBV7-2|TRBD2|NA|TRBJ2-2
TGTGCCAGCAGCGTTAGCGGGGGGGACACCGGGGAGCTGTTTTTT
CASSVSGGDTGELFF
>13|TRBV30|NA|NA|TRBJ1-1
TGTGCCTGGAGACCGGGGGGATTCTCTGAAGCTTTCTTT
CAWRPGGFSEAFF
>13|TRBV4-3|NA|NA|TRBJ2-1
TGCGCCAGCAGCCAAACTACCTACAATGAGCAGTTCTTC
CASSQTTYNEQFF
>15|TRBV18|NA|NA|TRBJ1-3
TGTGCCAGCGCCACTCAGGGCCTCTCTGGAAACACCATATATTTT
CASATQGLSGNTIYF
>15|TRBV10-1|NA|NA|TRBJ1-5
TGCGCCAGCAGTGGGGGGGCAGGGGCTAATCAGCCCCAGCATTTT
CASSGGAGANQPQHF
>15|TRBV7-7|NA|NA|TRBJ2-1
TGTGCTAGCAGCCCCGTTGCGGGGGCATACAATGAGCAGTTCTTC
CASSPVAGAYNEQFF